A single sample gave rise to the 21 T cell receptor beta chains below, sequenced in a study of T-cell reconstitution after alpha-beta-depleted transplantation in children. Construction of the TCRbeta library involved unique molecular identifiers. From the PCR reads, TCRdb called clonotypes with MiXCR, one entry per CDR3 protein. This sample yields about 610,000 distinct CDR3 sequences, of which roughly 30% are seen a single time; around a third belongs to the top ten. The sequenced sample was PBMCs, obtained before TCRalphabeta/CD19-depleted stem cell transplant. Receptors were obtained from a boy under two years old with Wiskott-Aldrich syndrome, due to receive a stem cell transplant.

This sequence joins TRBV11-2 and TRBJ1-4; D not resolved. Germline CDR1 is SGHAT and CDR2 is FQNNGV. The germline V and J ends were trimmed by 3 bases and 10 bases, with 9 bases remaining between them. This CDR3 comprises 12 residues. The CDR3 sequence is CASSFNTGKLFF. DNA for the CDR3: TGTGCCAGCAGCTTCAACACTGGAAAACTGTTTTTT.

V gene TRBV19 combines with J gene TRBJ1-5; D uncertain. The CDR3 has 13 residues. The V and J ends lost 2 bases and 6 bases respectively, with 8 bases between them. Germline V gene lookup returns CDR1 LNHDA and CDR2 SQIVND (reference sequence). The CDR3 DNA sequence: TGTGCCAGTAGTATAAAGATCACTCAGCCCCAGCATTTT. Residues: CASSIKITQPQHF.

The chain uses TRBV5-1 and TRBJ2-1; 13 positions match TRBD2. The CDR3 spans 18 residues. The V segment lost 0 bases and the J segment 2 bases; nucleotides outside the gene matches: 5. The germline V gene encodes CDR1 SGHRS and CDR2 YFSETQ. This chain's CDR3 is CASSLVGLAGLAYNEQFF. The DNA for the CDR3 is TGCGCCAGCAGCTTGGTGGGACTAGCGGGATTAGCCTACAATGAGCAGTTCTTC.

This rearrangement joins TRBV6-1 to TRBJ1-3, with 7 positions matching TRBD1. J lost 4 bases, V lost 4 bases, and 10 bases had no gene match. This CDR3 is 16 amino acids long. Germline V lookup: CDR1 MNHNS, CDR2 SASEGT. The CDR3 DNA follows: TGTGCCAGCAGTGCGCGGACAGGAAGAAAAGGAAACACCATATATTTT. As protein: CASSARTGRKGNTIYF.

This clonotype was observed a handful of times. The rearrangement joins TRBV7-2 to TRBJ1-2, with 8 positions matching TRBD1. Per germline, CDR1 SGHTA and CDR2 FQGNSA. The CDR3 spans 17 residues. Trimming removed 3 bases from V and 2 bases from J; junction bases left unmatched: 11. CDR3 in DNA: TGTGCCAGCAGCTTGGACCCAAAGGACAGGGCAAACTATGGCTACACCTTC. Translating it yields CASSLDPKDRANYGYTF. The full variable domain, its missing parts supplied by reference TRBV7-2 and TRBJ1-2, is GAGVSQSPSNKVTEKGKDVELRCDPISGHTALYWYRQSLGQGLEFLIYFQGNSAPDKSGLPSDRFSAERTGGSVSTLTIQRTQQEDSAVYLCASSLDPKDRANYGYTFGSGTRLTVV.

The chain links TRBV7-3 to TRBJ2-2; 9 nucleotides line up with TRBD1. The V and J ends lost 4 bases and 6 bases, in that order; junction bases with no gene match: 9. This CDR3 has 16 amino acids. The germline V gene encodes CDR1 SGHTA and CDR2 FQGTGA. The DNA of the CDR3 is TGTGCCAGCAGCTCCGGGACAGGGATTCGGTCCGGGGAGCTGTTTTTT. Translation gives CASSSGTGIRSGELFF.

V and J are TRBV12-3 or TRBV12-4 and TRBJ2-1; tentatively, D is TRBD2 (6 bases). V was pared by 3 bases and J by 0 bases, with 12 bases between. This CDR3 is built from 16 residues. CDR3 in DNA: TGTGCCAGCAGTTTTGGGGGACTGAACTCCTACAATGAGCAGTTCTTC. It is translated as CASSFGGLNSYNEQFF.

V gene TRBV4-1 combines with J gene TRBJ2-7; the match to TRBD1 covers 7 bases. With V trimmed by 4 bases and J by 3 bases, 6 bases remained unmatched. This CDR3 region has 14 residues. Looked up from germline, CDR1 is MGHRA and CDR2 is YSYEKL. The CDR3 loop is CASSRSQGVYEQYF. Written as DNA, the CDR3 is TGCGCCAGCAGCCGATCGCAGGGGGTCTACGAGCAGTACTTC.

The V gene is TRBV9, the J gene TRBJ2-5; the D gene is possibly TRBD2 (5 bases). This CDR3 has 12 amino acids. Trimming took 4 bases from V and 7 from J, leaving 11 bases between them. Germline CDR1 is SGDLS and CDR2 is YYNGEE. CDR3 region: CASSTPGGTQYF. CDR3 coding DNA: TGTGCCAGCAGCACCCCCGGAGGGACCCAGTACTTC.

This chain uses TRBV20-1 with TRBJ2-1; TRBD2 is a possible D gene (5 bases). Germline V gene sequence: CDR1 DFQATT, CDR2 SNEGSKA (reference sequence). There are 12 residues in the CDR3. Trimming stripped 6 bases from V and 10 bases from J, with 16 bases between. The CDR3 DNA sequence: TGCAGTGCCAAACGGACTCAAGGGGAGCAGTTCTTC. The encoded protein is CSAKRTQGEQFF.

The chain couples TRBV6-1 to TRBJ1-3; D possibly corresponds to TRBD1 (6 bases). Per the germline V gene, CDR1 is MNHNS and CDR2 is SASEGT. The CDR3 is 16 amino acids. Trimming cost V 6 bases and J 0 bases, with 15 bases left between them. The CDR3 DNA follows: TGTGCCAGCAGCCGGGTGGACAGCTCCTCTGGAAACACCATATATTTT. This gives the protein CASSRVDSSSGNTIYF.

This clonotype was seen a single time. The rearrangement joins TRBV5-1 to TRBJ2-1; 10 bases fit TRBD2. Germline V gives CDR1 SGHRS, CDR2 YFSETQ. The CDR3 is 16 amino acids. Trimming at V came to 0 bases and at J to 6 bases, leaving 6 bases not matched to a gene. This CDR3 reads CASSLGAGGPLNEQFF. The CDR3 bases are TGCGCCAGCAGCTTGGGAGCGGGAGGGCCTCTCAATGAGCAGTTCTTC.

This chain's CDR3 is CASSLMGGLGETQYF. CDR3 sequence (DNA): TGTGCCAGCAGTTTAATGGGAGGGCTGGGGGAGACCCAGTACTTC. The V and J genes are TRBV27 and TRBJ2-5; 7 bases match TRBD2. Germline V gene data show CDR1 as MNHEY and CDR2 as SMNVEV (reference sequence). The length of the CDR3 is 15 residues. V was clipped by 2 bases and J by 5 bases; unmatched bases: 8.

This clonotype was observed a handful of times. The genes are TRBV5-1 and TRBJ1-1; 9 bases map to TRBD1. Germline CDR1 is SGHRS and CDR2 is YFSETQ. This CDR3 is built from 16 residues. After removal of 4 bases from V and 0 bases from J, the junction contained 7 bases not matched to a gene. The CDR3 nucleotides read TGCGCCAGCAGCCTAGGGACAGGGTGGATGAACACTGAAGCTTTCTTT. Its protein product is CASSLGTGWMNTEAFF.

DNA for the CDR3: TGTGCCAGCAGCCCGCCAGGGGGGAACACTGAAGCTTTCTTT. This codes for CASSPPGGNTEAFF. The rearrangement links TRBV14 to TRBJ1-1; 7 positions match TRBD1. CDR3 size: 14 residues. Germline CDR1 SGHDN, CDR2 FVKESK. V lost 4 bases and J lost 1; bases outside the gene matches: 3.

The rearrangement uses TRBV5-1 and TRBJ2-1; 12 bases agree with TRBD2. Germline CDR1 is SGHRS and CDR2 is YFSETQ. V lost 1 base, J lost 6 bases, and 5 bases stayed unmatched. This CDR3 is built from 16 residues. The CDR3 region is CASSLNPTSGSNEQFF. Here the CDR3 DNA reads TGCGCCAGCAGCTTGAATCCGACTAGCGGGAGCAATGAGCAGTTCTTC.

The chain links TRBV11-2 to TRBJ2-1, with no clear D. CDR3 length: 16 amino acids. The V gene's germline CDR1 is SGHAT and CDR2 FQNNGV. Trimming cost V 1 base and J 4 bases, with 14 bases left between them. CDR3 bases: TGTGCCAGCAGCTTAGTTTCAACGACCCCTTACAATGAGCAGTTCTTC. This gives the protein CASSLVSTTPYNEQFF.

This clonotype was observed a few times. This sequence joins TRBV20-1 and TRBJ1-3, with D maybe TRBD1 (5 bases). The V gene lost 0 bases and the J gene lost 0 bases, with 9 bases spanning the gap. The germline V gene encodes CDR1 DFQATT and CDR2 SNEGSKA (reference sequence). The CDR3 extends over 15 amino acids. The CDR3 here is CSARERGFSGNTIYF. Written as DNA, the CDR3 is TGCAGTGCTAGAGAACGGGGGTTCTCTGGAAACACCATATATTTT.

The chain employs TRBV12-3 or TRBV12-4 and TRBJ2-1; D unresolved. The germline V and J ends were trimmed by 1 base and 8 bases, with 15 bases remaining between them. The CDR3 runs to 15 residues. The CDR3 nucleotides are TGTGCCAGCAGTTTAGGCGGAAACCCTAGGGATGAGCAGTTCTTC. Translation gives CASSLGGNPRDEQFF.

In nucleotides, the CDR3 is TGCGCCAGCAGCTTGACCGGGGCGGACGCTGAAGCTTTCTTT. It yields the protein CASSLTGADAEAFF. The chain links TRBV5-1 to TRBJ1-1; possible D gene TRBD1, 5 bases. This CDR3 has 14 amino acids. The germline V gene has CDR1 SGHRS and CDR2 YFSETQ. The V and J ends lost 1 base and 6 bases respectively, with 13 bases between them. Based on the CDR3 plus reference TRBV5-1 and TRBJ1-1, the full variable domain is KAGVTQTPRYLIKTRGQQVTLSCSPISGHRSVSWYQQTPGQGLQFLFEYFSETQRNKGNFPGRFSGRQFSNSRSEMNVSTLELGDSALYLCASSLTGADAEAFFGQGTRLTVV.

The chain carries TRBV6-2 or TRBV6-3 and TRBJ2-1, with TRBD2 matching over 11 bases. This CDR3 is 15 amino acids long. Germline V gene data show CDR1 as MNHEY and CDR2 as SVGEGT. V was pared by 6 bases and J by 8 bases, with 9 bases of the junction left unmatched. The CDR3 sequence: CASRRGLAGGDEQFF. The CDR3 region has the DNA TGTGCCAGCAGGAGGGGGCTAGCGGGAGGAGATGAGCAGTTCTTC.